These T cell receptor beta chains were read from a single sample in a study of beta chain features in type 1 diabetes. Generated by immunoSEQ multiplex PCR, the TCRdb table keeps only in-frame clones and is missing some. In the table there are roughly 280,000 clones, less than 30% of which are singletons. Sequencing was carried out using naive CD4+ T cells from blood. The receptors come from a woman aged 25 to 39 with type 1 diabetes. CDR3s include the opening cysteine and the closing phenylalanine or tryptophan. A D gene is named only where the DNA matches it firmly. Size tells how often a clone was seen (once, few, many) or the class of an expanded clone, and some rows leave it out.

V	size	D	J	CDR3	DNA
TRBV6-5	.	.	TRBJ1-2	CASSYGSIYGYTF	TGTGCCAGCAGTTACGGCTCGATTTATGGCTACACCTTC
TRBV4-1	.	.	TRBJ2-6	CASSPVGARVSGANVLTF	TGCGCCAGCAGCCCTGTAGGGGCCCGGGTCTCTGGGGCCAACGTCCTGACTTTC
TRBV7-2	few	.	TRBJ2-1	CASSLYGGRFNEQFF	TGTGCCAGCAGCCTCTATGGTGGGAGGTTCAATGAGCAGTTCTTC
TRBV28	.	.	TRBJ2-1	CASSLSLPYNEQFF	TGTGCCAGCAGCCTCTCCCTCCCCTACAATGAGCAGTTCTTC
TRBV5-1	.	TRBD2	TRBJ2-5	CASSFGTSGFQETQYF	TGCGCCAGCAGCTTCGGGACTAGCGGGTTCCAAGAGACCCAGTACTTC
TRBV25-1	few	.	TRBJ1-3	CASSEPGTSGNTIYF	TGTGCCAGCAGTGAGCCCGGGACATCCGGAAACACCATATATTTT
TRBV7-9	.	.	TRBJ2-1	CASSLEPLSHNEQFF	TGTGCCAGCAGCTTAGAGCCCCTATCGCACAATGAGCAGTTCTTC
TRBV4-2	.	TRBD2	TRBJ2-1	CASSQDPGLVTADEQFF	TGTGCCAGCAGCCAAGATCCGGGACTAGTAACGGCTGATGAGCAGTTCTTC
TRBV29-1	.	.	TRBJ1-2	CSVGQGYGYTF	TGCAGCGTTGGTCAGGGGTATGGCTACACCTTC
TRBV10-2	few	TRBD1	TRBJ1-2	CASNRQGMGYGYTF	TGCGCCAGCAACAGACAGGGTATGGGCTATGGCTACACCTTC
TRBV29-1	.	.	TRBJ1-2	CSVEPATGYGYTF	TGCAGCGTTGAACCTGCCACAGGTTATGGCTACACCTTC
TRBV5-6	few	TRBD2	TRBJ2-7	CASSSASGSSYEQYF	TGTGCCAGCAGCTCTGCTAGCGGGAGCTCCTACGAGCAGTACTTC
TRBV14	few	TRBD1	TRBJ2-4	CASSQRDSILAKNIQYF	TGTGCCAGCAGCCAGAGGGACAGTATATTAGCCAAAAACATTCAGTACTTC
TRBV30	few	TRBD2	TRBJ2-1	CAWSVGGTRSYNEQFF	TGTGCCTGGAGTGTAGGCGGGACTAGATCCTACAATGAGCAGTTCTTC
TRBV19	.	.	TRBJ1-5	CASSIVGNGQPQHF	TGTGCCAGTAGTATCGTCGGGAATGGCCAGCCCCAGCATTTT
TRBV5-4	few	TRBD2	TRBJ2-7	CASSYSGRAFYEQYF	TGTGCCAGCAGTTATAGCGGGAGGGCCTTCTACGAGCAGTACTTC
TRBV27	.	.	TRBJ1-1	CASSLSGGEAFF	TGTGCCAGCAGTTTATCGGGAGGGGAAGCTTTCTTT
TRBV7-9	.	.	TRBJ1-2	CASSRDGGDGYTF	TGTGCCAGCAGCAGGGACGGAGGGGACGGCTACACCTTC
TRBV30	.	TRBD1	TRBJ1-5	CAWSVFRGERKDQPQHF	TGTGCCTGGAGTGTATTCAGGGGGGAACGGAAGGATCAGCCCCAGCATTTT
TRBV9	.	.	TRBJ1-1	CASSVSGGTEAFF	TGTGCCAGCAGCGTCTCGGGGGGAACTGAAGCTTTCTTT
TRBV2	.	.	TRBJ2-5	CASSEAEGARETQYF	TGTGCCAGCAGTGAAGCAGAAGGGGCCAGGGAGACCCAGTACTTC
TRBV30	few	.	TRBJ1-2	CAWSRGGLNYGYTF	TGTGCCTGGAGTAGGGGGGGACTCAACTATGGCTACACCTTC
TRBV29-1	few	TRBD1	TRBJ2-7	CSAGTGSYEQYF	TGCAGTGCCGGGACAGGCTCCTACGAGCAGTACTTC
TRBV7-8	.	.	TRBJ2-3	CASRSGGGVNTDTQYF	TGTGCCAGCAGGTCTGGCGGAGGGGTAAACACAGATACGCAGTATTTT
TRBV18	.	TRBD1	TRBJ1-2	CASSPGQGDGYTF	TGTGCCAGCTCCCCCGGACAGGGAGATGGCTACACCTTC
TRBV30	.	TRBD1	TRBJ2-6	CAWSVPGGTGANVLTF	TGTGCCTGGAGTGTCCCAGGGGGCACTGGGGCCAACGTCCTGACTTTC
TRBV4-2	.	TRBD2	TRBJ2-3	CASSQVSGSGSTDTQYF	TGTGCCAGCAGCCAAGTTTCTGGTAGCGGGAGCACAGATACGCAGTATTTT
TRBV18	.	.	TRBJ2-7	CASSPPPTSLGYEQYF	TGTGCCAGCTCACCACCGCCTACTAGCCTCGGCTACGAGCAGTACTTC
TRBV5-4	few	TRBD1	TRBJ2-5	CASSAGTGRETQYF	TGTGCCAGCAGCGCGGGGACAGGACGAGAGACCCAGTACTTC
TRBV7-2	.	.	TRBJ1-1	CASRTSQGAEAFF	TGTGCCAGCCGAACGTCACAGGGCGCTGAAGCTTTCTTT
TRBV7-9	.	TRBD2	TRBJ2-1	CATRTSGDYNEQFF	TGTGCCACCCGTACTAGCGGGGACTACAATGAGCAGTTCTTC
TRBV6-5	few	.	TRBJ2-7	CASSWGGGGSYEQYF	TGTGCCAGCAGTTGGGGAGGGGGGGGCTCCTACGAGCAGTACTTC
TRBV28	few	TRBD1	TRBJ1-5	CASSSGQGGMAQPQHF	TGTGCCAGCAGTTCCGGACAGGGAGGAATGGCTCAGCCCCAGCATTTT
TRBV28	few	.	TRBJ1-2	CASSFSSGYGYTF	TGTGCCAGCAGTTTTTCGAGTGGCTATGGCTACACCTTC
TRBV4-2	.	TRBD2	TRBJ2-7	CASSQDRLAGWWEQYF	TGTGCCAGCAGCCAAGACCGACTAGCGGGATGGTGGGAGCAGTACTTC
TRBV18	.	.	TRBJ2-1	CASSPTSGHNEQFF	TGTGCCAGCTCACCAACCAGCGGGCACAATGAGCAGTTCTTC
TRBV5-6	.	.	TRBJ2-7	CASNPNPGSHEQYF	TGTGCTTCCAACCCAAACCCGGGGTCCCACGAGCAGTACTTC
TRBV7-8	.	TRBD2	TRBJ2-5	CASSPAGEETQYF	TGTGCCAGCAGCCCAGCGGGAGAAGAGACCCAGTACTTC
TRBV2	few	TRBD2	TRBJ2-1	CASLAGGWNEQFF	TGTGCCAGCCTAGCGGGAGGTTGGAATGAGCAGTTCTTC
TRBV30	few	TRBD2	TRBJ2-7	CAWTGTSGSYEQYF	TGTGCCTGGACCGGGACTAGCGGGAGCTACGAGCAGTACTTC
TRBV19	few	.	TRBJ2-2	CASSIGTVWTGELFF	TGTGCCAGTAGTATAGGGACAGTATGGACCGGGGAGCTGTTTTTT
TRBV28	few	.	TRBJ1-2	CASSLWRGGGYTF	TGTGCCAGCAGTTTATGGCGCGGCGGTGGCTACACCTTC